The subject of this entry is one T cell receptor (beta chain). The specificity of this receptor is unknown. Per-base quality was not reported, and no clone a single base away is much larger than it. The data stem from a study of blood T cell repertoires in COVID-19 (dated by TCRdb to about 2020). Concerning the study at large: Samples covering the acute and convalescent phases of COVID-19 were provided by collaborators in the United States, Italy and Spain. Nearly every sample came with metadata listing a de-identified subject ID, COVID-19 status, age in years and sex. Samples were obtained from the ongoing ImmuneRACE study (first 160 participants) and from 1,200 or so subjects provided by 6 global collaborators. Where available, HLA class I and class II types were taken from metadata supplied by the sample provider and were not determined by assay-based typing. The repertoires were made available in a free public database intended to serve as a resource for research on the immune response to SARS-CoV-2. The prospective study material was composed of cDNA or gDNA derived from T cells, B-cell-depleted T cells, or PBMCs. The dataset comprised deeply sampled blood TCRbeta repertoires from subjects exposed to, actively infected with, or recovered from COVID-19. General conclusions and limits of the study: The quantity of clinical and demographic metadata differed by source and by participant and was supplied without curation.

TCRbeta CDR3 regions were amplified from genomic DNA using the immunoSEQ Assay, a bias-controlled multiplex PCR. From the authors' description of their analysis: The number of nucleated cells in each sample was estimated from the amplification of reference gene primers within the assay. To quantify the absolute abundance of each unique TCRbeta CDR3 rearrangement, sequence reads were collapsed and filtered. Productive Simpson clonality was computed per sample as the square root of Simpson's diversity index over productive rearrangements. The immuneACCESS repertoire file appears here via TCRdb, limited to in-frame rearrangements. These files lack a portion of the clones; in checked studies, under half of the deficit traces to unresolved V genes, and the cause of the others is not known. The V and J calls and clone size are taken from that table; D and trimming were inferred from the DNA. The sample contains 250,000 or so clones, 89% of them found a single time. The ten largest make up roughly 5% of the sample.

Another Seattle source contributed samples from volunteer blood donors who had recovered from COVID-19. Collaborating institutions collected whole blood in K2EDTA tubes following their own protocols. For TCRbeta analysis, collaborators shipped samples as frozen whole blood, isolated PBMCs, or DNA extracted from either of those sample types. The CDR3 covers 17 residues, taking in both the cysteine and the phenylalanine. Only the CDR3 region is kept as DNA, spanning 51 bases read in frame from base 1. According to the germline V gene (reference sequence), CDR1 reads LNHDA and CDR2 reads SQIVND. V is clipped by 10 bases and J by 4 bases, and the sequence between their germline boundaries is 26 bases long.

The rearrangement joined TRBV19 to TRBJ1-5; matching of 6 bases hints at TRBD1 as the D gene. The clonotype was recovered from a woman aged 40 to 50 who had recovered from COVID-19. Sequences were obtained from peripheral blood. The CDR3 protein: CATQGGWAAAGNQPQHF. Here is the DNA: TGTGCCACCCAAGGGGGTTGGGCAGCCGCAGGAAATCAGCCCCAGCATTTT.